The following is a T cell receptor (beta chain) sequence with its context. Its matching antigen is unknown. The data belong to a study of cytomegalovirus exposure and HLA in healthy donors. Overall study results and limits: Judged likely to be a sequencing artifact was a cluster of highly shared sequence variants. As a later analysis showed, several of the most significant clusters appeared to be linked to common viral pathogens.

Primers included in the PCR were 60 Vbeta and 13 Jbeta primers. Generated by immunoSEQ multiplex PCR, the TCRdb table keeps only in-frame clones and is missing some. The sample includes about 130,000 clones. Though nominally healthy at sampling, donors likely had unrecorded immune exposures. Trimming removed 1 base from V and 3 bases from J, with 6 bases in between. CDR3 length: 14 residues. Per germline, CDR1 SEHNR and CDR2 FQNEAQ (reference sequence). The rearrangement joins TRBV7-9 to TRBJ1-4; the D is unclear. This clonotype originated in a man aged 40-49 years in good health and CMV-seronegative. Sequenced: PBMCs. The DNA for the CDR3 is TGTGCCAGCAGCTTAGAACATGCTAATGAAAAACTGTTTTTT. Protein product: CASSLEHANEKLFF.